The clone carrying this TCR beta chain was counted only a few times. What was amplified from RNA transcripts were TCR beta CDR3 regions. HTBI primers were the set used in a first-round RT-PCR of the TCR CDR3. TCRdb ran MiXCR on the multiplex PCR reads and lists one entry per CDR3 protein. This table has about 680,000 distinct CDR3 sequences, approximately 36% appearing once. These data belong to a study of T cells in Graves' hyperthyroidism and ophthalmopathy. This TCR was sampled from a woman in her thirties or forties with Graves' hyperthyroidism. Sequencing input: blood.

CDR3 bases: TGCAGCGTTGAAACTCGTGGCGGGATCGTCTCAGATACGCAGTATTTT. Amino acids: CSVETRGGIVSDTQYF. This chain joins TRBV29-1 and TRBJ2-3; D is perhaps TRBD2 (6 bases). CDR1 and CDR2 (germline): SQVTM, ANQGSEA. Trimming cost V 2 bases and J 4 bases, with 19 bases left between them. The CDR3 totals 16 residues.